These 15 T cell receptor beta chains were all obtained from the same sample, sequenced in a study of T cell repertoires in cytomegalovirus infection. TCRdb re-called the reads with MiXCR, one entry per CDR3 protein. The sample carries fewer than 200,000 distinct CDR3 sequences, approximately 19% recorded once. The specimen sequenced was PBMCs. These receptors were collected from a human donor in good health (CMV status not recorded). Some clones in this sample may be carry-over from other donors' samples.

This clonotype was counted a few times. The V and J genes are TRBV29-1 and TRBJ2-5; no clear D gene. Germline loops: CDR1 SQVTM, CDR2 ANQGSEA. V lost 7 bases to trimming and J lost 7 bases, with 13 bases between them. The CDR3 covers 11 residues. In DNA form, the CDR3 reads TGCAGCGGGGTATCGGGCGGGACCCAGTACTTC. Translation: CSGVSGGTQYF.

The V and J genes are TRBV28 and TRBJ2-5; 9 bases map to TRBD2. This CDR3 has 16 residues. V shed 3 bases and J 3 bases; nucleotides not matched to a gene: 8. The V gene's germline CDR1 is MDHEN and CDR2 SYDVKM. CDR3 region: CASSFGSVAGEETQYF. In DNA, the CDR3 is TGTGCCAGCAGTTTTGGTTCGGTAGCGGGAGAAGAGACCCAGTACTTC.

This clonotype appeared once. The V call is TRBV27, the J call TRBJ2-3; 10 nucleotides match TRBD2. Germline V gene data show CDR1 as MNHEY and CDR2 as SMNVEV (reference sequence). The CDR3 totals 17 residues. V shed 1 base, J shed 2 bases, and the junction held 6 bases outside the gene matches. CDR3 nucleotide sequence: TGTGCCAGCAGTTTATGGCCAGCGGGGGGGATCACAGATACGCAGTATTTT. Amino acid sequence: CASSLWPAGGITDTQYF.

This clonotype was picked up many times. J is TRBJ2-5 and V is TRBV7-3, with D tentatively TRBD2 (5 bases). This CDR3 comprises 14 residues. Germline CDR1 and CDR2: SGHTA and FQGTGA. The V end was cut by 5 bases, the J end by 5 bases, with 15 bases between. CDR3 residues: CASSLSGSLETQYF. In nucleotides, the CDR3 is TGTGCCAGCAGCCTCAGCGGATCGCTGGAGACCCAGTACTTC.

This clonotype was seen many times. V gene TRBV18 combines with J gene TRBJ2-1, with D tentatively TRBD1 or TRBD2 (5 bases each). Germline V gene data show CDR1 as KGHSH and CDR2 as LQKENI. This CDR3 spans 14 amino acids. V shed 6 bases and J shed 4 bases, with 13 bases lying between them. The CDR3 spells CASSLPGAYNEQFF. Here the CDR3 DNA reads TGTGCCAGCTCGCTCCCCGGGGCATACAATGAGCAGTTCTTC.

The chain couples TRBV5-1 to TRBJ1-1; tentatively, D is TRBD1 (5 bases). V dropped 4 bases and J dropped 4 bases, with 14 bases sitting between them. Germline V gene sequence: CDR1 SGHRS, CDR2 YFSETQ. The CDR3 sequence is 14 residues long. CDR3 in DNA: TGCGCCAGCAGCCCGGAGCCGGGACCCACTGAAGCTTTCTTT. It yields the protein CASSPEPGPTEAFF. Supplemented by reference TRBV5-1 and TRBJ1-1, the full variable domain reads KAGVTQTPRYLIKTRGQQVTLSCSPISGHRSVSWYQQTPGQGLQFLFEYFSETQRNKGNFPGRFSGRQFSNSRSEMNVSTLELGDSALYLCASSPEPGPTEAFFGQGTRLTVV.

V and J are TRBV19 and TRBJ2-7; 11 bases agree with TRBD2. After removal of 5 bases from V and 7 bases from J, the junction contained 10 bases not matched to a gene. The length of the CDR3 is 15 residues. Germline values: CDR1 LNHDA, CDR2 SQIVND (reference sequence). CDR3 coding DNA: TGTGCCAGTAGTGCCCTAGCGGGGGGCCCTACGGAGCAGTACTTC. This sequence encodes CASSALAGGPTEQYF.

CDR3 in amino acids: CASSQDVSGERYF. CDR3 coding DNA: TGCGCCAGCAGCCAAGATGTTTCGGGAGAACGGTATTTT. The genes are TRBV4-1 and TRBJ2-3; the D gene is possibly TRBD2 (6 bases). Trimming pared 0 bases from V and 14 bases from J, leaving 15 bases between. CDR3 length: 13 amino acids. Germline V gene data show CDR1 as MGHRA and CDR2 as YSYEKL.

This clonotype was observed a few times. The J gene is TRBJ1-4, the V gene TRBV12-3 or TRBV12-4; D is unresolved. CDR3 size: 11 residues. V was shortened by 8 bases and J by 7 bases, with 8 bases between the two germline ends. The CDR3 DNA is TGTGCCAGCGGTCTTTTTGAAAAACTGTTTTTT. Translation: CASGLFEKLFF.

Concerning this clonotype: A much bigger clone sits one base away, suggesting this may be a read error. The CDR3 does not close with the conserved phenylalanine or tryptophan, likely indicating a read error. The V gene is TRBV7-2, the J gene TRBJ2-6, with 9 bases identical to TRBD1. J was trimmed by 0 bases and V by 4 bases; bases with no gene match: 7. Germline values: CDR1 SGHTA, CDR2 FQGNSA. CDR3 length equals 18 residues. CDR3 nucleotides: TGTGCCAGCAGCTCCAACAGGGGGCTGAGCTCTGGGGCCAACGTCCTGACTCTC. This gives the protein CASSSNRGLSSGANVLTL.

This clonotype showed up just once. The chain is built from TRBV5-1 and TRBJ2-5, with TRBD1 matching over 9 bases. Germline V gene lookup returns CDR1 SGHRS and CDR2 YFSETQ. This CDR3 has 14 amino acids. With V trimmed by 4 bases and J by 5 bases, 6 bases remained unmatched. CDR3 in DNA: TGCGCCAGCAGCACCGGGACAGGGCAGGAGACCCAGTACTTC. It codes for CASSTGTGQETQYF.

The V call is TRBV7-4, the J call TRBJ2-1; D may be TRBD1 or TRBD2 (7 bases each). V dropped 5 bases and J dropped 8 bases, with 10 bases sitting between them. The germline CDR1 and CDR2 sequences are SGHVT and SQSDAQ. The CDR3 sequence is 12 residues long. CDR3 loop: CASSAGGDEQFF. CDR3 nucleotides: TGTGCCAGCAGCGCAGGGGGGGATGAGCAGTTCTTC.

The chain recombines TRBV5-6 with TRBJ2-1; TRBD1 matches at 8 bases. V lost 0 bases to trimming and J lost 7 bases; unmatched junction nucleotides: 3. The germline V gene has CDR1 SGHDT and CDR2 YYEEEE. CDR3 size: 14 residues. CDR3 region: CASSLGQGRNEQFF. The CDR3 bases are TGTGCCAGCAGCTTGGGACAGGGGAGGAATGAGCAGTTCTTC.

This clonotype was picked up one time. This chain joins TRBV7-8 and TRBJ1-3, with 11 nucleotides matching TRBD1. In germline, CDR1 is SGHVS, CDR2 FQNEAQ. The CDR3 totals 17 residues. The ends lost 2 bases at V and 0 bases at J; junction bases unmatched: 3. The CDR3 bases are TGTGCCAGCAGCTTATTGGGACAGGGGGTCTCTGGAAACACCATATATTTT. It codes for CASSLLGQGVSGNTIYF.

The gene calls are TRBV4-1 and TRBJ2-7; tentative D call: TRBD1 (6 bases). Trimming shortened V by 0 bases and J by 0 bases, and 9 bases separated the two germline ends. In germline, CDR1 is MGHRA, CDR2 YSYEKL. The CDR3 has 15 residues. The DNA of the CDR3 is TGCGCCAGCAGCCAAGATGAGGGGGTCTCCTACGAGCAGTACTTC. It is translated as CASSQDEGVSYEQYF.